This TCR beta chain derives from a study of blood T cell repertoires in COVID-19. The V segment lost 1 base and the J segment 6 bases; nucleotides outside the gene matches: 6. The length of the CDR3 is 15 residues. Germline CDR1 SNHLY, CDR2 FYNNEI. Measured with immunoSEQ multiplex PCR; TCRdb has only the in-frame clones, and not every one. Seen here are approximately 400,000 clones, 88% observed once, and the top ten hold 1.2%. The TCR originated in a woman between 18 and 29 years old who had recovered from COVID-19. This chain joins TRBV2 and TRBJ1-3; 7 bases line up with TRBD1. Sequencing input: PBMCs or T cells enriched from blood (not recorded which). As DNA, the CDR3 is TGTGCCAGCAGTGAAGGAGGGACAGTGTTAAACACCATATATTTT. This sequence encodes CASSEGGTVLNTIYF.